This TCR beta chain is drawn from a study of OX40 agonist ivuxolimab in advanced cancers. The CDR3 is 14 amino acids. Trimming pared 4 bases from V and 1 base from J, leaving 11 bases between. Germline V CDR1 and CDR2: SGHDT, YYEEEE. Some clones are missing from TCRdb's copy, which holds only in-frame ones; the method was immunoSEQ multiplex PCR. The data contain tens of thousands of clones, about 82% of them singletons. Sequenced here: CD4+ or CD8+ T cells sorted from blood, sampled in a trial of the OX40 agonist ivuxolimab. This TCR was sampled from an adult with an advanced solid tumor such as melanoma, head and neck, liver or kidney cancer. The rearrangement joins TRBV5-6 to TRBJ1-2; D not resolved. CDR3 amino acids: CASSDLRYNYGYTF. As DNA, the CDR3 is TGTGCCAGCAGCGATTTGAGGTATAACTATGGCTACACCTTC.